These 9 T cell receptor beta chains share one sample of origin, sequenced in a study of radiotherapy plus CTLA-4 blockade in lung cancer. Profiled with immunoSEQ multiplex PCR; TCRdb holds only in-frame clones, not every one. Of approximately 28,000 clones detected, 75% to 85% appear once; the ten largest clones hold 20% to 25%. Here the sequenced sample was peripheral blood, taken from a patient treated with radiotherapy plus ipilimumab. These receptors were collected from a human donor with non-small cell lung cancer that progressed on radiotherapy plus ipilimumab.

V gene TRBV28 combines with J gene TRBJ2-3; D ambiguous. V lost 2 bases and J lost 2, with 17 bases in between. Germline CDR1 MDHEN, CDR2 SYDVKM. This CDR3 has 17 residues. This chain's CDR3 is CASSLDPGGNPTDTQYF. DNA for the CDR3: TGTGCCAGCAGTTTAGACCCCGGTGGCAATCCCACAGATACGCAGTATTTT.

The chain is built from TRBV9 and TRBJ1-2; D not certain. Germline V gives CDR1 SGDLS, CDR2 YYNGEE. V gave up 3 bases and J gave up 10 bases, with 13 bases separating them. The CDR3 is 12 amino acids. The CDR3 sequence: CASSAYGASYTF. For the CDR3, the DNA is TGTGCCAGCAGCGCCTATGGCGCTTCCTACACCTTC.

This sequence joins TRBV27 and TRBJ2-3, with 7 bases matching TRBD1. This CDR3 spans 13 amino acids. After removal of 0 bases from V and 6 bases from J, the junction contained 0 bases not matched to a gene. Germline V CDR1 and CDR2: MNHEY, SMNVEV (reference sequence). CDR3 nucleotide sequence: TGTGCCAGCAGTTTATCGGGACAGGATACGCAGTATTTT. Translating it yields CASSLSGQDTQYF.

This chain joins TRBV5-4 and TRBJ1-2; D is unresolved. This CDR3 region has 15 residues. Germline CDR1 reads SGHNT; CDR2 reads YYREEE (reference sequence). Trimming took off 0 bases at V and 4 bases at J, with 13 bases between the two ends. DNA for the CDR3: TGTGCCAGCAGCTTGGCCCGGGTGGCTGGCTATGGCTACACCTTC. As protein: CASSLARVAGYGYTF.

This rearrangement joins TRBV9 to TRBJ1-2, with unresolved D. The germline gives CDR1 SGDLS, CDR2 YYNGEE. The CDR3 loop spans 11 amino acids. V was shortened by 5 bases and J by 4 bases, with 6 bases between the two germline ends. CDR3 nucleotides: TGTGCCAGCAGTGGGCTCTATGGCTACACCTTC. It translates to CASSGLYGYTF. The whole variable domain, remainder taken from reference TRBV9 and TRBJ1-2, is DSGVTQTPKHLITATGQRVTLRCSPRSGDLSVYWYQQSLDQGLQFLIQYYNGEERAKGNILERFSAQQFPDLHSELNLSSLELGDSALYFCASSGLYGYTFGSGTRLTVV.

The CDR3 DNA reads as TGTGCCAGCATGCAGGGGCTCAGCTCCTACAATGAGCAGTTCTTC. It codes for CASMQGLSSYNEQFF. The chain combines TRBV6-5 with TRBJ2-1, with TRBD1 as a possible D gene (6 bases). Trimming took 7 bases from V and 0 from J, leaving 13 bases between them. Germline V gene data show CDR1 as MNHEY and CDR2 as SVGAGI. The CDR3 spans 15 residues.

The chain joins TRBV6-5 to TRBJ2-7; either TRBD1 or TRBD2 may fit D (6 bases each). In germline, CDR1 is MNHEY, CDR2 SVGAGI. V was shortened by 2 bases and J by 2 bases, with 13 bases between the two germline ends. This CDR3 spans 15 amino acids. The CDR3 DNA follows: TGTGCCAGCAGTTACGGAGGGGGTCAGACCTACGAGCAGTACTTC. Translated, it gives CASSYGGGQTYEQYF.

This rearrangement joins TRBV5-1 to TRBJ1-1; unclear D gene. V lost 1 base and J lost 4, with 11 bases in between. Germline V lookup: CDR1 SGHRS, CDR2 YFSETQ. The CDR3 has 14 residues. The CDR3, as DNA: TGCGCCAGCAGCTTGCAGGTGGGGAGCACTGAAGCTTTCTTT. Its protein is CASSLQVGSTEAFF. Looking up the rest from reference TRBV5-1 and TRBJ1-1 gives the full variable domain: KAGVTQTPRYLIKTRGQQVTLSCSPISGHRSVSWYQQTPGQGLQFLFEYFSETQRNKGNFPGRFSGRQFSNSRSEMNVSTLELGDSALYLCASSLQVGSTEAFFGQGTRLTVV.

This rearrangement joins TRBV28 to TRBJ2-7; D remains ambiguous. CDR3 length equals 12 residues. In germline, CDR1 is MDHEN, CDR2 SYDVKM. V lost 3 bases, J lost 0 bases, and 3 bases lay in between. The CDR3 DNA reads as TGTGCCAGCAGTTTCAGCTCCTACGAGCAGTACTTC. Translating it yields CASSFSSYEQYF.